This record looks at one TCR beta chain sequence and its context. Antigen unknown. The method was immunoSEQ multiplex PCR; TCRdb's version includes in-frame clones alone and lacks a portion of them. The sample lists roughly 120,000 clones, about nine tenths seen once, with 7.5% to 10% in the top ten. Germline lookup yields CDR1 SGDLS and CDR2 YYNGEE. The J segment lost 2 bases and the V segment lost 3 bases, leaving 16 bases of the junction unmatched. The CDR3 extends over 19 amino acids. These data are taken from a study of identifying expanded T cells in peripheral blood. Healthy donors had no documented immune events, such as infections, while sampled. Points from the study as a whole: Clone count variance between roughly 2-week samples rose with total template count. Around 1.2 clones differed between technical replicates, versus roughly 17 and 20 over time.

This TCR came from a person aged 18-70 years in good health. Input material: blood. The gene calls are TRBV9 and TRBJ1-2; 10 nucleotides line up with TRBD1. CDR3 sequence: CASSGFRWRPGQGNYGYTF. CDR3 nucleotide sequence: TGTGCCAGCAGCGGATTCCGATGGAGACCGGGACAGGGGAACTATGGCTACACCTTC.